One sample yielded the 10 T cell receptor beta chains listed below, sequenced in a study of control samples from healthy donors and cancer patients. Profiling relied on immunoSEQ multiplex PCR, and the TCRdb table lists in-frame clones only, not all of them. The sample holds more than 25,000 clones; 91% are singletons and the top ten take around 12%. Sequencing was carried out using PBMCs. Every receptor here comes from a man between 50 and 59 years old with lung cancer.

The V gene is TRBV3-1 (or the pseudogene TRBV3-2), the J gene TRBJ1-5; no clear D. Germline V gene sequence: CDR1 LGHDT, CDR2 YNNKEL (reference sequence). The CDR3 loop spans 13 amino acids. The V end was cut by 1 base, the J end by 8 bases, with 9 bases between. CDR3 in DNA: TGTGCCAGCAGCCAAGGAGGGAAAGAGCCCCAGCATTTT. Translated, it gives CASSQGGKEPQHF.

The CDR3 coding sequence is TGCAGCGTGGCGGACAGGGATCTCTATGGCTACACCTTC. Its protein is CSVADRDLYGYTF. This chain connects TRBV29-1 to TRBJ1-2; 8 bases fit TRBD1. The germline V gene encodes CDR1 SQVTM and CDR2 ANQGSEA. With 6 bases clipped from V and 4 bases from J, the junction kept 7 bases outside the gene matches. This CDR3 spans 13 amino acids.

The rearrangement joins TRBV6-2 or TRBV6-3 to TRBJ1-2; maybe TRBD1 (5 bases). There are 13 residues in the CDR3. With 2 bases removed from V and 4 bases from J, the gap between germline ends came to 8 bases. CDR1 is MNHEY and CDR2 is SVGEGT in the germline V gene. CDR3 coding DNA: TGTGCCAGCAGTTACCAGGGTGGCTATGGCTACACCTTC. As protein: CASSYQGGYGYTF.

The CDR3 loop is CASSTAGQGGYEQYF. Here the CDR3 DNA reads TGTGCCAGTTCCACTGCGGGACAGGGTGGGTACGAGCAGTACTTC. The V and J genes are TRBV27 and TRBJ2-7, with 9 bases fitting TRBD1. The CDR3 is made up of 15 amino acids. V was pared by 9 bases and J by 4 bases, with 13 bases of the junction left unmatched. Germline assignment: CDR1 MNHEY and CDR2 SMNVEV (reference sequence).

The gene calls are TRBV9 and TRBJ2-2; weak D call: TRBD2 (5 bases). The CDR3 is 17 residues long. Deletions cut 2 bases from V and 3 bases from J, with 17 bases between. Per the germline V gene, CDR1 is SGDLS and CDR2 is YYNGEE. For the CDR3, the DNA is TGTGCCAGCAGCGTTGAAGGCGAACTAGGTGACACCGGGGAGCTGTTTTTT. Translated: CASSVEGELGDTGELFF.

CDR3 sequence: CASSSGTENYNEQFF. The CDR3 DNA reads as TGCGCCAGCAGCTCCGGGACGGAGAATTACAATGAGCAGTTCTTC. The chain combines TRBV5-1 with TRBJ2-1; D is perhaps TRBD1 or TRBD2 (5 bases each). The V and J ends lost 3 bases and 4 bases respectively, with 14 bases between them. Looked up from germline, CDR1 is SGHRS and CDR2 is YFSETQ. The CDR3 sequence is 15 residues long.

The chain carries TRBV7-3 and TRBJ1-2; 8 nucleotides match TRBD1. Losses at the gene ends were 4 bases for V and 6 bases for J; bases not matched to a gene: 4. Germline V gives CDR1 SGHTA, CDR2 FQGTGA. The CDR3 contains 13 residues. CDR3 nucleotides: TGTGCCAGCAGCTCCGAGACAGGGGATGGCTACACCTTC. Its translation: CASSSETGDGYTF.

This clone was recorded only once. This chain links TRBV5-6 with TRBJ1-6; D call uncertain. V lost 4 bases and J lost 5, with 13 bases in between. The CDR3 extends over 15 amino acids. Germline loops: CDR1 SGHDT, CDR2 YYEEEE. DNA of the CDR3: TGTGCCAGCAGCCGACCGGGCGCGGATAATTCACCCCTCCACTTT. Translation: CASSRPGADNSPLHF.

V gene TRBV3-1 (or the pseudogene TRBV3-2) combines with J gene TRBJ1-4, with TRBD1 matching 7 bases. The CDR3 is made up of 18 amino acids. The germline gives CDR1 LGHDT, CDR2 YNNKEL (reference sequence). With 0 bases clipped from V and 4 bases from J, the junction kept 11 bases outside the gene matches. The CDR3 nucleotides are TGTGCCAGCAGCCAAGATCGAATGTCGACAGGGCTTAATGAAAAACTGTTTTTT. Protein sequence: CASSQDRMSTGLNEKLFF.

The rearrangement joins TRBV6-2 or TRBV6-3 to TRBJ2-5, with TRBD1 identical over 7 bases. Germline lookup yields CDR1 MNHEY and CDR2 SVGEGT. The J segment lost 2 bases and the V segment lost 0 bases, leaving 12 bases of the junction unmatched. The CDR3 consists of 18 residues. This CDR3 is CASSYSSDRVDYQETQYF. In DNA form, the CDR3 reads TGTGCCAGCAGTTACTCCAGTGACAGGGTAGATTATCAAGAGACCCAGTACTTC.